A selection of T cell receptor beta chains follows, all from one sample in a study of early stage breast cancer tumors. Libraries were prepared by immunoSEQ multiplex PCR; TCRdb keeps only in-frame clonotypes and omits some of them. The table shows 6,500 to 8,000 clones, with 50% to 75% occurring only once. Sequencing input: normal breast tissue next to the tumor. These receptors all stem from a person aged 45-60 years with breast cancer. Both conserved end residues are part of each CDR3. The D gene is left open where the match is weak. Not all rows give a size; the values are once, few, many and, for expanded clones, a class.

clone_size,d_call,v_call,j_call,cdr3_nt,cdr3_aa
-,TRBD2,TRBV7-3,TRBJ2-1,TGTGCCAGCAGCTTATCGACAGCGGGGGGCTACAATGAGCAGTTCTTC,CASSLSTAGGYNEQFF
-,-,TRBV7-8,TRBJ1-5,TGTGCCAGCAGCTTAACGGGACAAGGTCCCGGGACTAGGCAGCCCCAGCATTTT,CASSLTGQGPGTRQPQHF
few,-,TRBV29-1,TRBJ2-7,TGCAGCGTTGAGGTACTAGACGAGCAGTACTTC,CSVEVLDEQYF
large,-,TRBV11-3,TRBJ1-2,TGTGCCAGCAGCTTAAGAGGGACGACCCTTAACTATGGCTACACCTTC,CASSLRGTTLNYGYTF
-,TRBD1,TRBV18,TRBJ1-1,TGTGCCAGCTCACCACAGGGGGCGAACACTGAAGCTTTCTTT,CASSPQGANTEAFF
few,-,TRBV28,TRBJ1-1,TGTGCCAGCAGCAAGGGAGGGGTCGGAACTGAAGCTTTCTTT,CASSKGGVGTEAFF
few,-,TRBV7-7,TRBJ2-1,TGTGCTAGCAGCAACAAAGGGCTCGGGGAGCAGTTCTTC,CASSNKGLGEQFF
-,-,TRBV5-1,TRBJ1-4,TGCGCCAGCAGGCCCACAGTGGCGCCTAATGAAAAACTGTTTTTT,CASRPTVAPNEKLFF
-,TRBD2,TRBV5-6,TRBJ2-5,TGTGCCAGCAGCCAGGGGACTAGCGGGAGGGCGGAAACCCAGTACTTC,CASSQGTSGRAETQYF
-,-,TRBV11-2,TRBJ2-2,TGTGCCAGCAGCTTAGTCAACACCGGGGAGCTGTTTTTT,CASSLVNTGELFF
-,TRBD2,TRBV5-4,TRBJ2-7,TGTGCCAGCAGCTTGTCTAGCGGAACTACTAACGAGCAGTACTTC,CASSLSSGTTNEQYF